A selection of T cell receptor beta chains follows, all from one sample in a study of Tregs in tolerant kidney transplant recipients. TCRdb's copy holds only in-frame clones and misses some; the assay was immunoSEQ multiplex PCR. The sample lists under 45,000 clones; 95% were seen once. These TCRs are of unknown antigen specificity. The sample consisted of Tregs from blood cultured with allogeneic cells. The receptors derive from a human donor in good health. CDR3s include the opening cysteine and the closing phenylalanine or tryptophan. Fields, in order: D gene, V gene, clone size, J gene, CDR3 DNA, CDR3 protein. The D gene is left open where the match is weak. A clone size is listed for some rows: how often the clone was seen (once, few, many), or a class if it is expanded.

NA,TRBV10-2,NA,TRBJ1-5,TGCGCCAGCAGTGAGTCGACCGGGGGGGCGGGTAATCAGCCCCAGCATTTT,CASSESTGGAGNQPQHF
NA,TRBV2,NA,TRBJ2-3,TGTGCCAGCCTTCGAGGCGTTAGCACAGATACGCAGTATTTT,CASLRGVSTDTQYF
NA,TRBV5-6,NA,TRBJ2-3,TGTGCCAGCAGCTTGGGGTGGGGGAGCACAGATACGCAGTATTTT,CASSLGWGSTDTQYF
TRBD1,TRBV9,NA,TRBJ2-3,TGTGCCAGCACCCGGGACAGGGGGCCGTCGGATACGCAGTATTTT,CASTRDRGPSDTQYF
TRBD1,TRBV9,NA,TRBJ2-6,TGTGCCAGCAGCTCGCGGGACAGGGCCTCTGGGGCCAACGTCCTGACTTTC,CASSSRDRASGANVLTF
NA,TRBV19,NA,TRBJ1-2,TGTGCCAGTAGTATATTGGGGGGAGGCTATGGCTACACCTTC,CASSILGGGYGYTF
NA,TRBV5-1,NA,TRBJ2-1,TGCGCCAGCAGCTTGGCATTTGCACTCTACAATGAGCAGTTCTTC,CASSLAFALYNEQFF
NA,TRBV9,NA,TRBJ1-1,TGTGCCAGCAGGTTCCTTAGAGGGGGGGTCGCTGAAGCTTTCTTT,CASRFLRGGVAEAFF
TRBD1,TRBV7-6,NA,TRBJ1-5,TGTGCCAGCAGCCCGGACGACAGGGTAGCGCCCCAGCATTTT,CASSPDDRVAPQHF
NA,TRBV15,NA,TRBJ2-3,TGTGCCACCAGCAGAGATCCGGCGAGGGCGCAGTATTTT,CATSRDPARAQYF
NA,TRBV5-1,NA,TRBJ2-7,TGCGCCAGCAGCTTGACAGGGAGCTCCTACGAGCAGTACTTC,CASSLTGSSYEQYF
NA,TRBV29-1,NA,TRBJ2-7,TGCAGCGTTGAATTAGCGCCGGCCTACGAGCAGTACTTC,CSVELAPAYEQYF
NA,TRBV15,NA,TRBJ2-3,TGTGCCACCAGCCCTGTTTCGTTGGATACGCAGTATTTT,CATSPVSLDTQYF
NA,TRBV6-1,few,TRBJ1-5,TGTGCCAGCAGTGGCGGCCCGGCGTTAAGCAATCAGCCCCAGCATTTT,CASSGGPALSNQPQHF